The rows below give T cell receptor beta chains drawn from one sample of a study of T cells in Graves' hyperthyroidism and ophthalmopathy. MiXCR, run by TCRdb on the multiplex PCR reads, gives a single entry per CDR3 protein. The table includes about 50,000 distinct CDR3 sequences, around 48% detected once. Sequencing was done on a sample of peripheral blood or thyroid tissue (not recorded which). These receptors all stem from a woman in her forties or fifties with Graves' hyperthyroidism. Both conserved end residues are part of each CDR3. D genes are given only for firm matches. Only some rows state a clone size, as once, few, many or a class for expanded clones.

clone_size: many; v_call: TRBV18; d_call: .; j_call: TRBJ2-7; cdr3_aa: CASSPNSDEQYF; cdr3_nt: TGTGCCAGCTCACCGAACTCCGACGAGCAGTACTTC
clone_size: once; v_call: TRBV2; d_call: .; j_call: TRBJ1-2; cdr3_aa: CVSTRVAGCTF; cdr3_nt: TGTGTCAGCACCAGAGTTGCTGGCTGCACCTTC
clone_size: .; v_call: TRBV11-1; d_call: TRBD2; j_call: TRBJ2-3; cdr3_aa: CASSLRVYCVTSVQWVTRYF; cdr3_nt: TGTGCCAGCAGCTTGAGGGTCTATTGCGTCACTAGCGTACAATGGGTTACGCGGTATTTT
clone_size: .; v_call: TRBV15; d_call: .; j_call: TRBJ2-1; cdr3_aa: CATSRATGLGGEQFF; cdr3_nt: TGTGCCACCAGCAGAGCTACGGGGTTGGGTGGTGAGCAGTTCTTC
clone_size: many; v_call: TRBV15; d_call: TRBD1; j_call: TRBJ2-7; cdr3_aa: CATSSGQTYEQYF; cdr3_nt: TGTGCCACCAGTTCGGGACAGACCTACGAGCAGTACTTC
clone_size: .; v_call: TRBV7-2; d_call: TRBD1; j_call: TRBJ1-5; cdr3_aa: CATTTGGVQPQHF; cdr3_nt: TGTGCCACCACGACAGGGGGGGTTCAGCCCCAGCATTTT
clone_size: .; v_call: TRBV7-9; d_call: .; j_call: TRBJ2-5; cdr3_aa: CASSQEGRGETQHF; cdr3_nt: TGTGCCAGCAGCCAAGAGGGCAGGGGAGAGACCCAGCACTTC
clone_size: .; v_call: TRBV9; d_call: .; j_call: TRBJ1-6; cdr3_aa: CASSLVAGRRNSPLHF; cdr3_nt: TGTGCCAGCAGCCTTGTGGCCGGAAGGCGTAATTCACCCCTCCACTTT
clone_size: many; v_call: TRBV7-2; d_call: .; j_call: TRBJ2-2; cdr3_aa: CASSPRTVTTGELFF; cdr3_nt: TGTGCCAGCAGCCCCCGGACAGTGACCACCGGGGAGCTGTTTTTT
clone_size: .; v_call: TRBV27; d_call: .; j_call: TRBJ1-1; cdr3_aa: CASSLLPGNTEAFF; cdr3_nt: TGTGCCAGCAGTTTATTGCCAGGGAACACTGAAGCTTTCTTT
clone_size: .; v_call: TRBV18; d_call: .; j_call: TRBJ2-7; cdr3_aa: CASSPTRDTYEQYF; cdr3_nt: TGTGCCAGCTCTCCCACCCGGGACACCTACGAGCAGTACTTC
clone_size: many; v_call: TRBV6-2/TRBV6-3; d_call: TRBD1; j_call: TRBJ2-3; cdr3_aa: CASSYWDREDTQYF; cdr3_nt: TGTGCCAGCAGTTACTGGGACAGGGAAGATACGCAGTATTTT
clone_size: many; v_call: TRBV28; d_call: .; j_call: TRBJ1-3; cdr3_aa: CASRRDGVSGNTIYF; cdr3_nt: TGTGCCAGCAGACGGGACGGGGTCTCTGGAAACACCATATATTTT
clone_size: .; v_call: TRBV10-3; d_call: .; j_call: TRBJ1-2; cdr3_aa: CARSLGVEYGYTF; cdr3_nt: TGTGCCCGCTCCCTGGGGGTAGAGTATGGCTACACCTTC
clone_size: many; v_call: TRBV12-3/TRBV12-4; d_call: TRBD1; j_call: TRBJ1-4; cdr3_aa: CASRLTRGGQVSEKLFF; cdr3_nt: TGTGCCAGCAGACTGACCCGGGGGGGACAGGTCTCGGAAAAACTGTTTTTT
clone_size: .; v_call: TRBV20-1; d_call: TRBD2; j_call: TRBJ2-5; cdr3_aa: CSARSGRMETQYF; cdr3_nt: TGCAGTGCTAGAAGCGGGAGAATGGAGACCCAGTACTTC
clone_size: .; v_call: TRBV20-1; d_call: TRBD1; j_call: TRBJ1-4; cdr3_aa: CSARRADRGREAEKLFF; cdr3_nt: TGCAGTGCTAGAAGGGCTGACAGGGGGCGCGAGGCTGAAAAACTGTTTTTT
clone_size: many; v_call: TRBV4-1; d_call: TRBD2; j_call: TRBJ2-7; cdr3_aa: CASSQTPGVAGVGEQYF; cdr3_nt: TGCGCCAGCAGCCAGACGCCTGGGGTTGCGGGAGTAGGCGAGCAGTACTTC
clone_size: .; v_call: TRBV29-1; d_call: .; j_call: TRBJ1-2; cdr3_aa: CSVAVDGTAGYGYTF; cdr3_nt: TGCAGCGTCGCGGTAGACGGTACTGCGGGCTATGGCTACACCTTC
clone_size: many; v_call: TRBV20-1; d_call: .; j_call: TRBJ2-3; cdr3_aa: CSASHTDTQYF; cdr3_nt: TGCAGTGCTAGCCACACAGATACGCAGTATTTT
clone_size: many; v_call: TRBV11-1; d_call: TRBD1; j_call: TRBJ1-1; cdr3_aa: CASSRVPGQGWNTEAFF; cdr3_nt: TGTGCCAGCAGCCGCGTCCCGGGACAGGGATGGAACACTGAAGCTTTCTTT
clone_size: .; v_call: TRBV7-2; d_call: .; j_call: TRBJ2-5; cdr3_aa: CASSFYICSADDRGTLSSLETQYF; cdr3_nt: .
clone_size: .; v_call: TRBV15; d_call: .; j_call: TRBJ1-1; cdr3_aa: CATSAQGGDTEAFF; cdr3_nt: TGTGCCACCAGCGCACAGGGTGGGGACACTGAAGCTTTCTTT
clone_size: .; v_call: TRBV9; d_call: TRBD2; j_call: TRBJ2-7; cdr3_aa: CASRDLAGVREQYF; cdr3_nt: TGTGCCAGCAGGGACTTAGCGGGAGTGCGGGAGCAGTACTTC
clone_size: .; v_call: TRBV5-1; d_call: TRBD1; j_call: TRBJ1-5; cdr3_aa: CASSTRDSGRYGNQPQHF; cdr3_nt: TGCGCCAGCAGCACGCGGGACAGCGGGCGGTATGGCAATCAGCCCCAGCATTTT
clone_size: many; v_call: TRBV3-1; d_call: TRBD1; j_call: TRBJ1-2; cdr3_aa: CASSPSLGTGYGYTF; cdr3_nt: TGTGCCAGCAGCCCATCTTTGGGGACAGGGTATGGCTACACCTTC
clone_size: .; v_call: TRBV5-1; d_call: TRBD1; j_call: TRBJ2-5; cdr3_aa: CASSGRQGAADETQYF; cdr3_nt: TGCGCCAGCAGTGGTCGGCAGGGGGCGGCCGACGAGACCCAGTACTTC
clone_size: .; v_call: TRBV6-1; d_call: TRBD1; j_call: TRBJ1-5; cdr3_aa: CASRWTGASNQPQHF; cdr3_nt: TGTGCCAGCAGGTGGACAGGGGCAAGCAATCAGCCCCAGCATTTT
clone_size: many; v_call: TRBV10-3; d_call: TRBD1; j_call: TRBJ1-2; cdr3_aa: CAIRAAGGYGYTF; cdr3_nt: TGTGCCATCAGGGCCGCAGGGGGCTATGGCTACACCTTC
clone_size: many; v_call: TRBV29-1; d_call: .; j_call: TRBJ1-1; cdr3_aa: CSLEKQRNTEAFF; cdr3_nt: TGCAGCCTTGAGAAACAGAGGAACACTGAAGCTTTCTTT
clone_size: few; v_call: TRBV20-1; d_call: TRBD1; j_call: TRBJ1-2; cdr3_aa: CSAWTGGDYGYTF; cdr3_nt: TGCAGTGCTTGGACAGGGGGCGACTATGGCTACACCTTC
clone_size: many; v_call: TRBV27; d_call: .; j_call: TRBJ1-5; cdr3_aa: CASSLLANQPQHF; cdr3_nt: TGTGCCAGCAGTTTATTAGCTAATCAGCCCCAGCATTTT
clone_size: .; v_call: TRBV7-6; d_call: .; j_call: TRBJ1-3; cdr3_aa: CASSLVAGVTGNTIYF; cdr3_nt: TGTGCCAGCAGCTTAGTAGCGGGGGTCACTGGAAACACCATATATTTT
clone_size: .; v_call: TRBV7-9; d_call: .; j_call: TRBJ2-7; cdr3_aa: CASSFDREAYEQYF; cdr3_nt: TGTGCCAGCAGCTTCGACAGGGAGGCCTACGAGCAGTACTTC
clone_size: many; v_call: TRBV6-6; d_call: .; j_call: TRBJ2-5; cdr3_aa: CASRGTYETQYF; cdr3_nt: TGTGCCAGCAGAGGGACTTATGAGACCCAGTACTTC
clone_size: .; v_call: TRBV10-3; d_call: TRBD2; j_call: TRBJ2-5; cdr3_aa: CAISALSSGREETQYF; cdr3_nt: TGTGCCATCAGTGCCCTTTCTAGCGGGAGGGAAGAGACCCAGTACTTC
clone_size: .; v_call: TRBV20-1; d_call: .; j_call: TRBJ2-5; cdr3_aa: CSARAEETQYF; cdr3_nt: TGCAGTGCTAGAGCGGAAGAGACCCAGTACTTC
clone_size: .; v_call: TRBV20-1; d_call: TRBD2; j_call: TRBJ2-2; cdr3_aa: CSARSGSENTGELSF; cdr3_nt: TGCAGTGCTAGAAGCGGGAGCGAGAACACCGGGGAGCTGTCTTTT
clone_size: .; v_call: TRBV15; d_call: TRBD2; j_call: TRBJ2-1; cdr3_aa: CATLSGSEGNEQFF; cdr3_nt: TGTGCCACCCTTAGCGGGAGCGAGGGCAATGAGCAGTTCTTC
clone_size: .; v_call: TRBV13; d_call: .; j_call: TRBJ1-1; cdr3_aa: CASSLRGSSNTEAFF; cdr3_nt: TGTGCCAGCAGCCTGCGGGGGTCCTCGAACACTGAAGCTTTCTTT